This is a list of T cell receptor beta chains from one sample in a study of T cell responses to AZD1222 COVID-19 vaccine. TCRdb keeps only in-frame clones here, not all; method: immunoSEQ multiplex PCR. This sample has approximately 140,000 clones, with 91% found just once. Material: peripheral blood, obtained on day 0 of AZD1222 vaccination. These TCRs come from an adult in good health. Each CDR3 is given with its conserved first and last residue. A D gene is named only where the DNA matches it firmly. The listing skips clone size in some rows; elsewhere it reads once, few, many or a size class.

v_gene,j_gene,abundance,d_gene,CDR3nt,CDR3aa
TRBV2,TRBJ2-7,NA,TRBD1,TGTGCCAGCAGAACCGGGACAGCCGCCTACGAGCAGTACTTC,CASRTGTAAYEQYF
TRBV11-2,TRBJ2-7,NA,TRBD1,TGTGCCAGCAGCTCTGGGACAGGGGCCACCTACGAGCAGTACTTC,CASSSGTGATYEQYF
TRBV18,TRBJ2-5,once,NA,TGTGCCAGCTCACCACTAGAGACCCAGTACTTC,CASSPLETQYF
TRBV19,TRBJ2-7,NA,NA,TGTGCCAGTAGGCAACAGGGCCCCTACGAGCAGTACTTC,CASRQQGPYEQYF
TRBV6-6,TRBJ1-4,NA,TRBD1,TGTGCCAGCAGGAACAGGGGACGGAATAATGAAAAACTGTTTTTT,CASRNRGRNNEKLFF
TRBV12-3/TRBV12-4,TRBJ1-2,NA,NA,TGTGCCAGCAGTTTAGGTGACAGCTATGGCTACACCTTC,CASSLGDSYGYTF
TRBV11-1,TRBJ2-6,NA,NA,TGTGCCAGCAGCTTAACCCACTCGCCTGGGGCCAACGTCCTGACTTTC,CASSLTHSPGANVLTF
TRBV19,TRBJ1-2,NA,TRBD1,TGTGCCAGTAGTCGAGGGCAGGGGGCGAACGGCTACACCTTC,CASSRGQGANGYTF
TRBV7-2,TRBJ1-1,once,NA,TGTGCCAGCAGCCCAAGTCCCCCGCGGGAAGCTTTCTTT,CASSPSPPREAFF
TRBV7-9,TRBJ1-2,once,NA,TGTGCCAGCAGCTTGGACCAGACAGGCTACACCTTC,CASSLDQTGYTF
TRBV5-4,TRBJ2-3,NA,TRBD2,TGTGCCAGCAGCTTGTTCGCTAGCGGGGCTCCAGATACGCAGTATTTT,CASSLFASGAPDTQYF
TRBV15,TRBJ1-2,NA,NA,TGTGCCACCAGCCCCCGGCGCGGCTATGGCTACACCTTC,CATSPRRGYGYTF
TRBV7-3,TRBJ2-3,NA,NA,TGTGCCAGCAGCTTACAAGGCCAGAGAGAAGTCTATTTT,CASSLQGQREVYF
TRBV6-2/TRBV6-3,TRBJ1-2,NA,TRBD1,TGTGCCAGCAGTGATGGACAGGGGGCGGGAGGCTACACCTTC,CASSDGQGAGGYTF
TRBV5-5,TRBJ2-1,NA,NA,TGTGCCAGCAGCTTGGTTGGGGACTCAGTGTACAATGAGCAGTTCTTC,CASSLVGDSVYNEQFF
TRBV4-2,TRBJ1-2,few,NA,TGTGCCAGCAGCCAAGGAAAGGGGGGGCTCTATGGCTACACCTTC,CASSQGKGGLYGYTF
TRBV24-1,TRBJ1-4,NA,TRBD1,TGTGCCACCAGTGGCCGGGCCGGGACAGGGGATGAAAAACTGTTTTTT,CATSGRAGTGDEKLFF
TRBV7-9,TRBJ1-2,once,TRBD1,TGTGCCAGCAGCTTACGCACCGGGACAGTAAACTATGGCTACACCTTC,CASSLRTGTVNYGYTF
TRBV18,TRBJ1-2,NA,TRBD1,TGTGCCAGCTCACGAGGGACAGGGGAGTATGGCTACACCTTC,CASSRGTGEYGYTF